These 4 T cell receptor beta chains share one sample of origin, sequenced in a study of beta chain features in type 1 diabetes. Sequenced material consisted of expressed TCRB transcripts (all of the isolated RNA was reverse transcribed). Clones were sequenced by immunoSEQ multiplex PCR, and TCRdb holds only the in-frame ones, with some missing. This table holds 200,000 to 250,000 clones, about a tenth found once. Sequenced input: central memory CD4+ T cells from blood. These receptors originate from a man younger than 35 in good health.

This chain joins TRBV4-3 and TRBJ1-2; 12 bases fit TRBD1. CDR1 is LGHNA, CDR2 YSLEER, per germline. V shed 8 bases and J 8 bases; nucleotides not matched to a gene: 12. The CDR3 has 15 amino acids. CDR3 residues: CASRDRGRAYMGYTF. The CDR3 DNA is TGCGCCAGCCGGGACAGGGGGCGTGCGTACATGGGCTACACCTTC.

There are many counts of this clone. The chain carries TRBV6-5 and TRBJ2-7; 7 bases line up with TRBD2. CDR3 length: 14 amino acids. V was clipped by 6 bases and J by 3 bases; unmatched bases: 8. From germline, CDR1 is MNHEY and CDR2 SVGAGI. The CDR3: CASRPSGGSYEQYF. The CDR3 bases are TGTGCCAGCAGGCCTTCTGGCGGGAGCTACGAGCAGTACTTC.

Details on this clone: Other DNA sequences in this sample translate to the same CDR3. This chain joins TRBV10-3 and TRBJ2-1, with unresolved D. Germline V CDR1 and CDR2: ENHRY, SYGVKD. The CDR3 covers 13 residues. Trimming shortened V by 0 bases and J by 4 bases, and 4 bases separated the two germline ends. CDR3 sequence: CAISESGYNEQFF. The DNA of the CDR3 is TGTGCCATCAGTGAGTCCGGTTACAATGAGCAGTTCTTC.

This chain connects TRBV18 to TRBJ2-5; 9 nucleotides align to TRBD2. Losses at the gene ends were 3 bases for V and 3 bases for J; bases not matched to a gene: 2. CDR1 KGHSH and CDR2 LQKENI come from the germline V gene. The CDR3 consists of 14 residues. CDR3 DNA sequence: TGTGCCAGCTCACCTTTAGCGGGAGAAGAGACCCAGTACTTC. Translated: CASSPLAGEETQYF.